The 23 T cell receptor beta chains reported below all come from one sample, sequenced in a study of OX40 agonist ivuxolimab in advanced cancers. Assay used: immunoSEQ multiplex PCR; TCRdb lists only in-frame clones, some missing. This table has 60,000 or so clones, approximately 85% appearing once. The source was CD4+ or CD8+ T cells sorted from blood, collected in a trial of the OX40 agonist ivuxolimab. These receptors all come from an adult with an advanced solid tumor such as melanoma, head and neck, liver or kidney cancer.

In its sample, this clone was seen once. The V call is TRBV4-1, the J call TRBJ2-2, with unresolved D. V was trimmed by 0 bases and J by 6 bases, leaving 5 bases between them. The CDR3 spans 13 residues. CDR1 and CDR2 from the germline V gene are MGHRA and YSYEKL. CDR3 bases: TGCGCCAGCAGCCAAGAGAGGTCCGGGGAGCTGTTTTTT. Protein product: CASSQERSGELFF.

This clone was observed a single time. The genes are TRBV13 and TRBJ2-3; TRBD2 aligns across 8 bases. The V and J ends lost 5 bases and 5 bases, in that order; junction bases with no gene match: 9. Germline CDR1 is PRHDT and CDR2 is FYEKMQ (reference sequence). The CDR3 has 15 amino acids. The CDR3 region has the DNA TGTGCCAGCAGCCTACGGGAGGGGGTGGGAGATACGCAGTATTTT. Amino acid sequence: CASSLREGVGDTQYF.

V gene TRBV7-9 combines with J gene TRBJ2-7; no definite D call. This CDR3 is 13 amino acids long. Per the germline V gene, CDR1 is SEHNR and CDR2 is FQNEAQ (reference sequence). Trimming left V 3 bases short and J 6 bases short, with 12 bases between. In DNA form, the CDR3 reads TGTGCCAGCAGCTTGGGTGGATCAGGCGAGCAGTACGTC. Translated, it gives CASSLGGSGEQYV.

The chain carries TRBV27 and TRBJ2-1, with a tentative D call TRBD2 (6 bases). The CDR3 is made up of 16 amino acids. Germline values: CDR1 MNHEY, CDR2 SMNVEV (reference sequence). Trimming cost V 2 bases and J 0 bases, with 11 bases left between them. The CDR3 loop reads CASSLIAVSSYNEQFF. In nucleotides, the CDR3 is TGTGCCAGCAGTTTAATAGCGGTAAGCTCCTACAATGAGCAGTTCTTC.

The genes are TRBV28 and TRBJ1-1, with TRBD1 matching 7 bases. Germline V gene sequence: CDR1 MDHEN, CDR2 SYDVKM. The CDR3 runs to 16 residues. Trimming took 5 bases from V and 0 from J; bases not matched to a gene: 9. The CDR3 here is CASSLGGQRMNTEAFF. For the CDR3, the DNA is TGTGCCAGCAGTCTGGGGGGACAGCGCATGAACACTGAAGCTTTCTTT.

CDR3 amino acids: CASSLKTGERTEQYF. The CDR3 DNA reads TGTGCCAGCAGCTTAAAGACAGGGGAAAGGACCGAGCAGTACTTC. The rearrangement links TRBV7-6 to TRBJ2-7, with 8 bases that match TRBD1. Trimming removed 2 bases from V and 6 bases from J; junction bases left unmatched: 9. Germline assignment: CDR1 SGHVS and CDR2 FNYEAQ. This CDR3 comprises 15 residues.

For the CDR3, the DNA is TGCAGCGTCCGGACCGGACTAGCATTCAATGAGCAGTTCTTC. Translating it yields CSVRTGLAFNEQFF. The V gene is TRBV29-1, the J gene TRBJ2-1, with 8 bases matching TRBD2. The CDR3 is 14 residues long. Looked up from germline, CDR1 is SQVTM and CDR2 is ANQGSEA. The trim removed 6 bases at V and 6 bases at J, leaving 10 bases unmatched.

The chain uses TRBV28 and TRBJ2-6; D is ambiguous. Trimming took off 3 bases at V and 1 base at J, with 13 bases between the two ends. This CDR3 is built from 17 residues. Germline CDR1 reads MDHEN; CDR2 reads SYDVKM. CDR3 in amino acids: CASSLRQPYSGANVLTF. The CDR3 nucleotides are TGTGCCAGCAGTTTGCGGCAGCCCTATTCTGGGGCCAACGTCCTGACTTTC.

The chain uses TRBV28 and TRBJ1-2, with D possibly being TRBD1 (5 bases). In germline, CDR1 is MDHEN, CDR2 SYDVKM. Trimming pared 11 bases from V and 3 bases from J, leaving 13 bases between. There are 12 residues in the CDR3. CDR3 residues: CALGGEDYGYTF. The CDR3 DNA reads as TGTGCCCTGGGGGGGGAGGACTATGGCTACACCTTC.

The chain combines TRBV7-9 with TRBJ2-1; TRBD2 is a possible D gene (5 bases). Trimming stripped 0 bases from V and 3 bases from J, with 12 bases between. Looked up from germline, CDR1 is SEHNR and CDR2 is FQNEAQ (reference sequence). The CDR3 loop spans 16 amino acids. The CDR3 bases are TGTGCCAGCAGCTTAGCGCCCCTAGCACTCTACAATGAGCAGTTCTTC. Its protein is CASSLAPLALYNEQFF.

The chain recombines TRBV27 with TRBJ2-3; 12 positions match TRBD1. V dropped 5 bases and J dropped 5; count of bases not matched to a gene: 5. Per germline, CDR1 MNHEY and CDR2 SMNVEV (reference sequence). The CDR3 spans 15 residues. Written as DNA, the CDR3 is TGTGCCAGCAGTCCCCGGGACAGGGGGCAAGATACGCAGTATTTT. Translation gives CASSPRDRGQDTQYF.

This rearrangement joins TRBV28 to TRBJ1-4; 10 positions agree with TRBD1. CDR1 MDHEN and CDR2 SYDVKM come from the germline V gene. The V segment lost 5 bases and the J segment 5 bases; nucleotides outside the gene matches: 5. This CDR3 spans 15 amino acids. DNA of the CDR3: TGTGCCAGCAGTATCTGGACAGGGGGGAATGAAAAACTGTTTTTT. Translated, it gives CASSIWTGGNEKLFF.

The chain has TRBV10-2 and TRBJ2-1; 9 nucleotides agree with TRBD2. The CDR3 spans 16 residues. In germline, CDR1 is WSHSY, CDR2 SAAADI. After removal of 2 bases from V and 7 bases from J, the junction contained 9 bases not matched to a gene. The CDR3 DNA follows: TGCGCCAGCAGTGAGCCGGGACTAGCATGGTTTAATGAGCAGTTCTTC. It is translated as CASSEPGLAWFNEQFF.

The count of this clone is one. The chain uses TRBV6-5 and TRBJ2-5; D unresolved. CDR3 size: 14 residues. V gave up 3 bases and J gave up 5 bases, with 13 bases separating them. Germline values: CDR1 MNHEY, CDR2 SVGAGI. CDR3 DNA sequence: TGTGCCAGCAGTTATGGCTCCTTCTCCGAGACCCAGTACTTC. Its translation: CASSYGSFSETQYF.

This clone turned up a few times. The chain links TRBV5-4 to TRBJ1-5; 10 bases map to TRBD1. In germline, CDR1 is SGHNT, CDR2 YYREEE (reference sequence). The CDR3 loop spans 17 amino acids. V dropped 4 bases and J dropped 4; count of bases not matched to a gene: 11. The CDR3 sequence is CASSPDRGPYRNQPQHF. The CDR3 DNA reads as TGTGCCAGCAGCCCCGACAGGGGGCCCTATCGGAATCAGCCCCAGCATTTT.

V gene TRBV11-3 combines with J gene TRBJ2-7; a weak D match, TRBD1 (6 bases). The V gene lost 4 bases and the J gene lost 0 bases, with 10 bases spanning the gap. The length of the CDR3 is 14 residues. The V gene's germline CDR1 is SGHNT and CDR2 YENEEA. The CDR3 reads CASSYTGNSYEQYF. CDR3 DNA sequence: TGTGCCAGCAGCTACACAGGGAACTCCTACGAGCAGTACTTC. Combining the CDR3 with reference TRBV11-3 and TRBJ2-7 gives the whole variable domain EAGVVQSPRYKIIEKKQPVAFWCNPISGHNTLYWYLQNLGQGPELLIRYENEEAVDDSQLPKDRFSAERLKGVDSTLKIQPAELGDSAVYLCASSYTGNSYEQYFGPGTRLTVT.

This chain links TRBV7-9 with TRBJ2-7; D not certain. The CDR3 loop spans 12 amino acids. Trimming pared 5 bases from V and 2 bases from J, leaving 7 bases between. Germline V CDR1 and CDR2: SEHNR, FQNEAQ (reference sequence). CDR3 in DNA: TGTGCCAGCAGCCTATCACCCTACGAGCAGTACTTC. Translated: CASSLSPYEQYF.

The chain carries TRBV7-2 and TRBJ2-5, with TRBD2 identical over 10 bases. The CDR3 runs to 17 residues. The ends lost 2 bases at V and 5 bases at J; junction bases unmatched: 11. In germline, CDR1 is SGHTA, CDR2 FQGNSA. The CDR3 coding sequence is TGTGCCAGCAGCTTATACCTGGGTAGCGGGAGGCGGGAGACCCAGTACTTC. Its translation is CASSLYLGSGRRETQYF.

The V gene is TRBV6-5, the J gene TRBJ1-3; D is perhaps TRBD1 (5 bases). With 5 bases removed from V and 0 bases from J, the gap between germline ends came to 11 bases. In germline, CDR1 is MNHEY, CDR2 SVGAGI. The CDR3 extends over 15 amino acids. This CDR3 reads CASSPGRSSGNTIYF. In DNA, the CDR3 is TGTGCCAGCAGTCCGGGACGGAGCTCTGGAAACACCATATATTTT.

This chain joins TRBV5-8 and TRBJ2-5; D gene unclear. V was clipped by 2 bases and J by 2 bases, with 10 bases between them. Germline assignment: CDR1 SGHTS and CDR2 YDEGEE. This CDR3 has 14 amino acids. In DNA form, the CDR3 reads TGTGCCAGCAGCTTTGTTCAGTGGCAAGAGACCCAGTACTTC. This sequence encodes CASSFVQWQETQYF.

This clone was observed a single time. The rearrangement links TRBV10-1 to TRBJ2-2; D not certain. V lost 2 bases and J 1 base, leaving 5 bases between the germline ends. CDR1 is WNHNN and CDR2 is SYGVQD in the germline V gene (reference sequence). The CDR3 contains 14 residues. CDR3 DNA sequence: TGCGCCAGCAGTGAGCGGCAGAACACCGGGGAGCTGTTTTTT. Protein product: CASSERQNTGELFF.

CDR3 amino acids: CASSQVSPSYNEQFF. CDR3 in DNA: TGCGCCAGCAGCCAAGTCTCACCCTCCTACAATGAGCAGTTCTTC. J is TRBJ2-1 and V is TRBV4-1; D unclear. The CDR3 loop spans 15 amino acids. Deletions cut 1 base from V and 0 bases from J, with 7 bases between. The V gene's germline CDR1 is MGHRA and CDR2 YSYEKL.

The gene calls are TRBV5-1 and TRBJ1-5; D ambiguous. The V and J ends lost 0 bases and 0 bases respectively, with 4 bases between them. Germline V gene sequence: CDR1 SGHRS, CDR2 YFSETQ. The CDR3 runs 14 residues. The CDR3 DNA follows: TGCGCCAGCAGCTTGGAGGGTAGCAATCAGCCCCAGCATTTT. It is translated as CASSLEGSNQPQHF.